Presented here are 3 T cell receptor beta chains from one specimen sequenced in a study of blood T cells in healthy people across ages. Using a J-beta primer mix together with a sample-barcoded 5' primer, a second PCR was run for about 7 to 12 cycles. TCRdb re-analysed the 5' RACE reads in MiXCR, keeping a single row per CDR3 protein. The table includes over 600,000 distinct CDR3 sequences, 56% detected once. Sequences were obtained from blood. The source is a middle-aged man in good health.

Only one count was recorded for this clonotype. One base away lies a much larger clone, so this may be a sequencing read error. The chain joins TRBV4-1 to TRBJ2-1; D is uncertain. Germline V gene sequence: CDR1 MGHRA, CDR2 YSYEKL. The CDR3 spans 15 residues. The CDR3 region is CASSQERSSCNEQFF. DNA for the CDR3: TGCGCCAGCAGCCAAGAGCGGAGCTCCTGCAATGAGCAGTTCTTC.

The chain combines TRBV7-6 with TRBJ2-6, with D perhaps matching TRBD2 (6 bases). The germline CDR1 and CDR2 sequences are SGHVS and FNYEAQ. The V gene lost 5 bases and the J gene lost 0 bases, with 11 bases spanning the gap. The CDR3 is 16 amino acids. CDR3 sequence: CASSRSGSSGANVLTF. The CDR3 DNA follows: TGTGCCAGCAGCCGTAGCGGAAGCTCTGGGGCCAACGTCCTGACTTTC.

CDR3 coding DNA: TGTGCCAGCAGCGTAGATCGGACAGGGAACTACGAGCAGTACTTC. Translated: CASSVDRTGNYEQYF. The rearrangement uses TRBV9 and TRBJ2-7; the match to TRBD1 covers 8 bases. The CDR3 covers 15 residues. CDR1 and CDR2 from the germline V gene are SGDLS and YYNGEE. The junction had 5 bases not matched to a gene; V was cut back by 0 bases and J by 3 bases.